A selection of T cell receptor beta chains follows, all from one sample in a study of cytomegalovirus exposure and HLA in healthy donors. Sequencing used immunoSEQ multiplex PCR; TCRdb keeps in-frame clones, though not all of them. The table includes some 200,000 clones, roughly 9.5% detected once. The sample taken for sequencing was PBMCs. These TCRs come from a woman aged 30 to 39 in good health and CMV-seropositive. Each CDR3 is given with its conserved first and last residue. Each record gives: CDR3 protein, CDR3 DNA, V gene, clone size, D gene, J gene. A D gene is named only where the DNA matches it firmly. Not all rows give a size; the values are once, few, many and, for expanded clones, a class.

CASSRDSPNTEAFF | TGTGCCAGCTCGCGGGACAGCCCAAACACTGAAGCTTTCTTT | TRBV18 | - | TRBD1 | TRBJ1-1
CASSASGRAGGDTQYF | TGCGCCAGCAGCGCCAGCGGGAGGGCAGGTGGAGATACGCAGTATTTT | TRBV5-1 | - | TRBD2 | TRBJ2-3
CASSDTGVNQPQHF | TGTGCCAGCAGTGACACAGGGGTAAATCAGCCCCAGCATTTT | TRBV2 | - | TRBD1 | TRBJ1-5
CASSWEGITDTQYF | TGTGCCAGCAGCTGGGAGGGGATCACAGATACGCAGTATTTT | TRBV5-6 | few | TRBD2 | TRBJ2-3
CASSESAGSYEQYF | TGTGCCAGCAGTGAATCGGCAGGGTCTTACGAGCAGTACTTC | TRBV2 | few | - | TRBJ2-7
CASYLAAGTEAFF | TGTGCCAGCTACCTCGCGGCGGGCACTGAAGCTTTCTTT | TRBV2 | few | - | TRBJ1-1
CASSLDSVTYEQYF | TGCGCCAGCAGCCTGGACAGTGTAACCTACGAGCAGTACTTC | TRBV5-1 | - | - | TRBJ2-7
CASSPGQGIKHSNQPQHF | TGTGCCAGCAGCCCCGGACAGGGGATAAAGCATAGCAATCAGCCCCAGCATTTT | TRBV7-8 | few | TRBD1 | TRBJ1-5
CATRTGDGYTF | TGTGCCACGAGGACAGGGGACGGCTACACCTTC | TRBV25-1 | few | TRBD1 | TRBJ1-2
CASSPNSIAKNIQYF | TGTGCCAGCTCACCAAACAGTATAGCCAAAAACATTCAGTACTTC | TRBV18 | - | - | TRBJ2-4
CAWSRGGLGETQYF | TGTGCCTGGAGTCGCGGGGGGCTCGGAGAGACCCAGTACTTC | TRBV30 | - | TRBD2 | TRBJ2-5
CASSPHRTNQPQHF | TGTGCCAGCAGCCCCCACCGGACAAATCAGCCCCAGCATTTT | TRBV7-2 | - | - | TRBJ1-5
CSAHRADTQYF | TGCAGTGCCCACCGAGCAGATACGCAGTATTTT | TRBV20-1 | - | - | TRBJ2-3
CAWSPGMASGAQYF | TGTGCCTGGAGTCCGGGTATGGCCTCAGGGGCGCAGTATTTT | TRBV30 | - | - | TRBJ2-3
CAIVAGRGDYGYTF | TGTGCCATCGTGGCGGGGAGAGGGGACTATGGCTACACCTTC | TRBV6-1 | few | - | TRBJ1-2
CASGRDRYNSGNTIYF | TGTGCCAGCGGTAGGGACAGGTACAACTCTGGAAACACCATATATTTT | TRBV2 | - | TRBD1 | TRBJ1-3
CASGVAGANEQYF | TGCGCCAGCGGGGTAGCGGGAGCGAACGAGCAGTACTTC | TRBV5-1 | few | TRBD2 | TRBJ2-7
CASSGGTGAYEQYF | TGTGCCAGCAGTGGGGGGACAGGGGCCTACGAGCAGTACTTC | TRBV2 | - | TRBD1 | TRBJ2-7
CASSEVGEQFF | TGTGCCAGTAGTGAGGTGGGTGAGCAGTTCTTC | TRBV19 | few | - | TRBJ2-1
CASSGYSNNSPLHF | TGTGCCAGCAGTGGGTACAGTAATAATTCACCCCTCCACTTT | TRBV6-5 | - | - | TRBJ1-6
CASSLDGYGYTF | TGCGCCAGCAGCTTGGACGGCTATGGCTACACCTTC | TRBV5-1 | few | - | TRBJ1-2
CASSYSRMGLQPQHF | TGTGCCAGCAGTTACTCGAGGATGGGGCTTCAGCCCCAGCATTTT | TRBV6-5 | few | - | TRBJ1-5
CASSTPLLAGLYNEQFF | TGTGCCAGCAGCACGCCCTTACTAGCGGGTTTATACAATGAGCAGTTCTTC | TRBV13 | few | TRBD2 | TRBJ2-1
CASSLGTSAITDTQYF | TGTGCCAGCAGTTTAGGGACTAGCGCCATCACAGATACGCAGTATTTT | TRBV11-2 | few | TRBD2 | TRBJ2-3
CASSDTGANVLTF | TGTGCCAGCAGCGATACTGGGGCCAACGTCCTGACTTTC | TRBV9 | few | - | TRBJ2-6
CASSDTRGATSGPTYEQYF | TGTGCCAGCAGTGATACCAGGGGCGCAACTAGCGGTCCCACCTACGAGCAGTACTTC | TRBV6-1 | few | TRBD2 | TRBJ2-7
CASSFGGRYGYTF | TGTGCCAGCAGCTTCGGAGGGAGATATGGCTACACCTTC | TRBV7-2 | few | - | TRBJ1-2
CASRNYGSRETQYF | TGTGCCAGCAGAAACTACGGGAGTCGGGAGACCCAGTACTTC | TRBV6-1 | - | - | TRBJ2-5
CASSVARTGGETQYF | TGCGCCAGCAGCGTTGCCCGAACAGGGGGTGAGACCCAGTACTTC | TRBV5-1 | few | TRBD1 | TRBJ2-5
CASSQENRIEAFF | TGTGCCAGCAGCCAAGAGAACAGAATTGAAGCTTTCTTT | TRBV14 | once | - | TRBJ1-1
CASSGSLPPSNTGELFF | TGCGCCAGCAGTGGGTCCCTACCACCTTCGAACACCGGGGAGCTGTTTTTT | TRBV10-1 | - | - | TRBJ2-2
CSVEADSSRTEAFF | TGCAGCGTTGAAGCGGACAGTAGCCGCACTGAAGCTTTCTTT | TRBV29-1 | few | - | TRBJ1-1
CASSQKTDTQYF | TGTGCCAGCAGCCAAAAAACAGATACGCAGTATTTT | TRBV2 | few | - | TRBJ2-3
CACLRGGDTQYF | TGTGCCTGCCTCCGGGGAGGAGATACGCAGTATTTT | TRBV30 | few | - | TRBJ2-3
CASSPGSTQETQYF | TGCGCCAGCAGCCCGGGGAGTACCCAAGAGACCCAGTACTTC | TRBV5-1 | - | - | TRBJ2-5
CASRCNSGRTRYNEQFF | TGTGCAAGTCGCTGTAATAGCGGGAGGACCCGGTACAATGAGCAGTTCTTC | TRBV12-2 | - | - | TRBJ2-1
CASSFQQGIGNTEAFF | TGTGCCAGCAGCTTTCAACAGGGTATCGGGAACACTGAAGCTTTCTTT | TRBV5-4 | few | - | TRBJ1-1
CASSLMGAGSPLHF | TGTGCCAGCAGTTTAATGGGGGCGGGTTCACCCCTCCACTTT | TRBV27 | - | - | TRBJ1-6
CASTGIHEQYF | TGCGCCAGCACGGGGATTCACGAGCAGTACTTC | TRBV5-1 | - | - | TRBJ2-7
CASSSQSRLALNIQYF | TGTGCCAGTAGTAGCCAGTCCCGGCTAGCCTTAAACATTCAGTACTTC | TRBV19 | few | - | TRBJ2-4
CASSEAGGSVKAFF | TGTGCCAGCAGTGAGGCGGGGGGTAGCGTCAAAGCTTTCTTT | TRBV2 | - | - | TRBJ1-1
CASRLSGQGPREQYF | TGTGCCAGCAGGCTCTCCGGACAGGGCCCTCGGGAGCAGTACTTC | TRBV6-6 | few | TRBD1 | TRBJ2-7
CASSSLAESSYEQYF | TGTGCCAGCAGCTCCCTAGCGGAAAGCTCCTACGAGCAGTACTTC | TRBV7-9 | - | TRBD2 | TRBJ2-7
CASSLGQGGTYEQYF | TGCGCCAGCAGCTTGGGACAGGGGGGGACGTACGAGCAGTACTTC | TRBV5-1 | - | TRBD1 | TRBJ2-7
CAISVGASGRSDTQYF | TGTGCCATCAGTGTTGGGGCTAGCGGGAGGTCAGATACGCAGTATTTT | TRBV10-3 | - | TRBD2 | TRBJ2-3
CASTIGGGRAPQETQYF | TGCGCCAGCACCATCGGCGGGGGGAGGGCTCCCCAAGAGACCCAGTACTTC | TRBV5-1 | few | TRBD2 | TRBJ2-5
CAIRGGTSGIYEQYF | TGTGCCATCAGGGGAGGGACTAGCGGGATCTACGAGCAGTACTTC | TRBV10-3 | few | TRBD2 | TRBJ2-7
CASSQDQIYYGYTF | TGTGCCAGCAGCCAAGACCAGATTTACTATGGCTACACCTTC | TRBV14 | few | - | TRBJ1-2
CAILNGDSPTKGEAFF | TGTGCCATCCTGAATGGGGACTCACCTACCAAAGGGGAAGCTTTCTTT | TRBV21-1 | few | - | TRBJ1-1
CASSLGLTSETQYF | TGTGCCAGCAGTTTGGGCCTCACGAGCGAGACCCAGTACTTC | TRBV28 | - | - | TRBJ2-5
CASSLSSPFGLAGGTYEQYF | TGTGCCAGCAGTTTATCCTCCCCATTCGGACTAGCGGGGGGAACATACGAGCAGTACTTC | TRBV27 | - | TRBD2 | TRBJ2-7
CAWIGRGYEQYF | TGTGCCTGGATCGGCAGGGGCTACGAGCAGTACTTC | TRBV30 | few | - | TRBJ2-7
CASRILGDNEQFF | TGCGCCAGCAGAATCCTAGGAGACAATGAGCAGTTCTTC | TRBV5-1 | few | - | TRBJ2-1
CASSLGHFSNQPQHF | TGTGCCAGCAGCTTGGGACACTTTAGCAATCAGCCCCAGCATTTT | TRBV5-6 | - | - | TRBJ1-5